This TCR beta chain is from a study of blood T cell repertoires in COVID-19. TCRdb's table, derived via immunoSEQ multiplex PCR, lists solely in-frame clones and lacks some. The sample has 250,000 or so clones, 85% to 90% seen once. The J segment lost 2 bases and the V segment lost 6 bases, leaving 10 bases of the junction unmatched. Germline CDR1 MNHEY, CDR2 SVGEGT. The CDR3 is 15 amino acids. The sample was PBMCs or T cells enriched from blood (not recorded which). The receptor's source is a middle-aged man who had recovered from COVID-19. The chain uses TRBV6-2 or TRBV6-3 and TRBJ2-7, with 7 bases aligning to TRBD1. CDR3 region: CASSPWQGVTYEQYF. In nucleotides, the CDR3 is TGTGCCAGCAGCCCCTGGCAGGGGGTAACCTACGAGCAGTACTTC.